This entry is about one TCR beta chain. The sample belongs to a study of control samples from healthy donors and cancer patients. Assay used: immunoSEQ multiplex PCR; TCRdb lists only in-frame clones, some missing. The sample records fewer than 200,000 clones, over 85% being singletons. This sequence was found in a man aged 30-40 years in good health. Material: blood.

The CDR3 sequence: CASASGGGEAFF. As DNA, the CDR3 is TGTGCTAGTGCCTCGGGGGGCGGTGAAGCTTTCTTT. The chain links TRBV12-5 to TRBJ1-1, with a tentative D call TRBD1 (6 bases). From germline, CDR1 is LGHNT and CDR2 FRNRAP. Trimming left V 7 bases short and J 7 bases short, with 13 bases between. This CDR3 spans 12 amino acids.